This T cell receptor (beta chain) was recorded in a study of cytomegalovirus exposure and HLA in healthy donors. Study-level findings and limits: The study had only CMV serostatus as immune exposure information. A prior analysis recorded that most TCR beta V segments were productive about 87% or about 30% of the time.

From germline, CDR1 is MNHEY and CDR2 SVGAGI. This CDR3 has 16 amino acids. The trim removed 4 bases at V and 0 bases at J, leaving 5 bases unmatched. With 60 Vbeta and 13 Jbeta primers, the PCR was carried out. Method: immunoSEQ multiplex PCR; TCRdb's copy keeps in-frame clones and lacks some. Here the sample spans 130,000 or so clones, 82% being singletons. Turning to this clone: The antigen remains undetermined.

Sequencing used PBMCs. The receptor was isolated from a woman between 40 and 50 years old in good health and CMV-seronegative. The chain has TRBV6-5 and TRBJ2-1; 8 bases match TRBD2. The CDR3, as DNA: TGTGCCAGCAGTTCGGCGGCGGGAGGCTCCTACAATGAGCAGTTCTTC. It encodes CASSSAAGGSYNEQFF.